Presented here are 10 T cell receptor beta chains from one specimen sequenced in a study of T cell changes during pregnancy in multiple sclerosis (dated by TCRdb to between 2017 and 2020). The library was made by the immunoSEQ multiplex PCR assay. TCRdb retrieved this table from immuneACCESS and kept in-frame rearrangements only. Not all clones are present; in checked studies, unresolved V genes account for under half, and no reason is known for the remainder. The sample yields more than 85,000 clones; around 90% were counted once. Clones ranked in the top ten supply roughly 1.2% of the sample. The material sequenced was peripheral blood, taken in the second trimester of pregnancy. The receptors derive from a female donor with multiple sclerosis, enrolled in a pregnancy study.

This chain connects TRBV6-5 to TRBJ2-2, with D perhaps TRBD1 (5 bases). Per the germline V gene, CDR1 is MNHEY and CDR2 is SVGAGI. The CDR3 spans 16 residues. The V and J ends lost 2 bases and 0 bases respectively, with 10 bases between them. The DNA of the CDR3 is TGTGCCAGCAGTTACCGACAGTTCGCGAACACCGGGGAGCTGTTTTTT. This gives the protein CASSYRQFANTGELFF.

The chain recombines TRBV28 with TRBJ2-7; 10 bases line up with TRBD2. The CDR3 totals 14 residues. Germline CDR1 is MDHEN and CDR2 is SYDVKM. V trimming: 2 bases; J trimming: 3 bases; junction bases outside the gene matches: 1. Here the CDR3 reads CASSLTSGIYEQYF. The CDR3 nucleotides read TGTGCCAGCAGTTTAACTAGCGGGATCTACGAGCAGTACTTC.

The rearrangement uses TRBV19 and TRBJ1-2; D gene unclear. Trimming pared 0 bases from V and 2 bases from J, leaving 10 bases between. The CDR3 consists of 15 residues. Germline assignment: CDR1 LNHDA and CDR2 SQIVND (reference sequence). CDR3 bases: TGTGCCAGTAGTATAGATTTCGGGAAGAACTATGGCTACACCTTC. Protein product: CASSIDFGKNYGYTF.

The CDR3 sequence is CASSELPGDITEAFF. The CDR3 DNA reads TGTGCCAGCAGTGAACTTCCAGGGGACATCACTGAAGCTTTCTTT. V usage is TRBV6-1 and J usage is TRBJ1-1, with a tentative D call TRBD1 (6 bases). CDR3 size: 15 residues. V lost 2 bases and J lost 4, with 14 bases in between. CDR1 is MNHNS, CDR2 SASEGT, per germline.

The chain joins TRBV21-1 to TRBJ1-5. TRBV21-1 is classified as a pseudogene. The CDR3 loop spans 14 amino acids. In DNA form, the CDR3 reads TGTGCCAGCAGCTTCCACTGGAGCAATCAGCCCCAGCATTTT. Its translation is CASSFHWSNQPQHF.

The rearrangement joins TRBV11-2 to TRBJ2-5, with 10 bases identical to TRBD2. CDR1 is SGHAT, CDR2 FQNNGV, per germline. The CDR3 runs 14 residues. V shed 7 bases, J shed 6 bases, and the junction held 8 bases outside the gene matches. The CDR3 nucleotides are TGTGCCAGCACCCAAGCGGGAGGGCCGCAGACCCAGTACTTC. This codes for CASTQAGGPQTQYF.

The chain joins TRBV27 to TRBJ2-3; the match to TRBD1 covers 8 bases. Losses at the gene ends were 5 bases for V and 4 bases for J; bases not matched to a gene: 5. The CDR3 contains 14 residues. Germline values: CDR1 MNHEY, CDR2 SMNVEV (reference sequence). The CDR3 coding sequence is TGTGCCAGCAGTAGAGGACAGGGCCCAGATACGCAGTATTTT. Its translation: CASSRGQGPDTQYF.

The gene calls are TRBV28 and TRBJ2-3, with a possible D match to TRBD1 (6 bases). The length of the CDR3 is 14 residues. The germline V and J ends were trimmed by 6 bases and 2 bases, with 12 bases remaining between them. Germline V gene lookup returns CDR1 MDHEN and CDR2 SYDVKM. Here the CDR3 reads CASSQGGPTDTQYF. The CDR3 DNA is TGTGCCAGCAGCCAAGGGGGACCCACAGATACGCAGTATTTT.

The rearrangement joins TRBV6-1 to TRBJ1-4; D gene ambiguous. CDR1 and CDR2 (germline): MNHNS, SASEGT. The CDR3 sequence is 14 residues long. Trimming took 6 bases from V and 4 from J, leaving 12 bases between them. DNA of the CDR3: TGTGCCAGCAGCCGAGAGGGTCTTAATGAAAAACTGTTTTTT. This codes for CASSREGLNEKLFF.

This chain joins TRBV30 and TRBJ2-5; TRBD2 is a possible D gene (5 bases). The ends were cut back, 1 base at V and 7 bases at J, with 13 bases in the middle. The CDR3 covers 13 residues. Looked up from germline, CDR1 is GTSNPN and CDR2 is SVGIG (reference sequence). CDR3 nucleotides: TGTGCCTGGAGTGGTGGAGGCTCGGGGACCCAGTACTTC. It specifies CAWSGGGSGTQYF.